This T cell receptor beta chain was recovered during a study of vaccination and CD4 T cells after COVID-19. About the study: With a range of 35 to 161, the median interval from diagnosis to drawing post-COVID samples was roughly 110 days. Blood was drawn a median around 66 days post second dose, range 14 to 241.

Points on this clonotype: The antigen is unknown.

CDR1 is SGHNT and CDR2 is YYREEE in the germline V gene (reference sequence). V lost 0 bases, J lost 0 bases, and 10 bases lay in between. This CDR3 comprises 15 residues. Treatment indicated: approximately 9-day PBMC culture with coronavirus spike peptide pools or control peptides (ViraFEST assay). Positive PCR tests were logged from March through December 2020, ahead of US Alpha, Beta and Delta variants. With the Oncomine TCR Beta short-read assay, DNA from cultured CD4+ T cells was sequenced. From CD4+ T cells that had been cultured, genomic DNA was extracted. MiXCR, run by TCRdb on the PCR reads, gives a single entry per CDR3 protein. The table has just over 15,000 distinct CDR3 sequences, about 40% seen once.

The source material was cultured CD4+ T cells from blood. This rearrangement joins TRBV5-4 to TRBJ2-7; a possible D gene is TRBD2 (5 bases). The source of this sequence is a human donor with COVID-19. CDR3 sequence: CASSLASLGSYEQYF. In DNA form, the CDR3 reads TGTGCCAGCAGCTTGGCCTCACTAGGCTCCTACGAGCAGTACTTC.